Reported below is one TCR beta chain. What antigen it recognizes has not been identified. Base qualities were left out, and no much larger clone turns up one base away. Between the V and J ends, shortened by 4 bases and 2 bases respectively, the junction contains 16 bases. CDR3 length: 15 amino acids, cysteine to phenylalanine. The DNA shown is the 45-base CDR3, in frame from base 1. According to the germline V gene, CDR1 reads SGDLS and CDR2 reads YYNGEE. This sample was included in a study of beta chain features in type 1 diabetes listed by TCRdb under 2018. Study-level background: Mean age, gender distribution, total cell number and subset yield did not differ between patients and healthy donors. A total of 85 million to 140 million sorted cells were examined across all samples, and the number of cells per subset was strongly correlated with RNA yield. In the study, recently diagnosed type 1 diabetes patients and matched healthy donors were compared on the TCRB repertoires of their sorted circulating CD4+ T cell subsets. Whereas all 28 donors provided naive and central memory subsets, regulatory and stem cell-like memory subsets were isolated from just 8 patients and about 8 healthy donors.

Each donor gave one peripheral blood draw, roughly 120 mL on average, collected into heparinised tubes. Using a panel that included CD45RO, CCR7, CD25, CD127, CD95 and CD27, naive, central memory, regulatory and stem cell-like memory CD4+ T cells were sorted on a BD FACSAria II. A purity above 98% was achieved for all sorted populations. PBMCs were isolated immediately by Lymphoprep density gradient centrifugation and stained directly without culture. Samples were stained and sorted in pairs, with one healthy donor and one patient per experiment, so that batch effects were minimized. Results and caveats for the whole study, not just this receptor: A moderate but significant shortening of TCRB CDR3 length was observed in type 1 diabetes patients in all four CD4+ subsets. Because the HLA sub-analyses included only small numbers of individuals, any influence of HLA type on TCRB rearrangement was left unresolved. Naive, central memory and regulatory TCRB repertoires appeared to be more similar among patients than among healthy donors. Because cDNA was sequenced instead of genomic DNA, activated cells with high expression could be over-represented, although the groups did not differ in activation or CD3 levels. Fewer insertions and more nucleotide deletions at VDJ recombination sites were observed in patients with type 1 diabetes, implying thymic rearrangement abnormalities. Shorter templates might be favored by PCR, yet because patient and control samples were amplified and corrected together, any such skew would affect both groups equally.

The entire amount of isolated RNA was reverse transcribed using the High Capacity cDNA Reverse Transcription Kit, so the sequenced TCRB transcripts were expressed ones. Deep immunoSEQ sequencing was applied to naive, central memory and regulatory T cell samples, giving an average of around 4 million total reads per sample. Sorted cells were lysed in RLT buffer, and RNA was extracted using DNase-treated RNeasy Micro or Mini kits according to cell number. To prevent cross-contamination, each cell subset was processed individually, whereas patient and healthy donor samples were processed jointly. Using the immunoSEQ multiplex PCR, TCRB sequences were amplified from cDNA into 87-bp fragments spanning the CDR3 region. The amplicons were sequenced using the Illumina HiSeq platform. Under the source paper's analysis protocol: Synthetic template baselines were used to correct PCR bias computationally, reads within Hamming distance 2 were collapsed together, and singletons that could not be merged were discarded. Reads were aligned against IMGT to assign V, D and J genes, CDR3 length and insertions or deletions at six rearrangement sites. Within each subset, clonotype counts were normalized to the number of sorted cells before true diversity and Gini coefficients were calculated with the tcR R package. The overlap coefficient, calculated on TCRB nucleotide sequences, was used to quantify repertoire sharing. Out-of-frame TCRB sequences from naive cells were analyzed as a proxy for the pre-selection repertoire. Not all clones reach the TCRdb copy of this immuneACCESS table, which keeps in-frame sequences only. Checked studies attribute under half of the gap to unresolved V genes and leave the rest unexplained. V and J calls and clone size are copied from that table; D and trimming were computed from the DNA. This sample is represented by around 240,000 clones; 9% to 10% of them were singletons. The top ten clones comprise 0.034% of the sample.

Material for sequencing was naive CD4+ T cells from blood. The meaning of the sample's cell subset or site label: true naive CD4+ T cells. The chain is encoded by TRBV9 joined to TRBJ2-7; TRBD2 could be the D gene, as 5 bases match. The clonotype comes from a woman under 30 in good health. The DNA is TGTGCCAGCAGCCCCCATCCCCGGGATGCCTACGAGCAGTACTTC. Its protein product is CASSPHPRDAYEQYF.